This T cell receptor beta chain derives from a study of T cell responses to AZD1222 COVID-19 vaccine. Study-level points and caveats: Every sample of the repertoires postdated the peak T cell response. Unmutated variant regions reportedly attract nearly half of all spike-specific TCRs. Baseline seropositivity characterized only six or seven AZD1222 recipients. A rise in Spike-specific TCR breadth and depth followed two AZD1222 doses.

V was pared by 1 base and J by 5 bases, with 4 bases of the junction left unmatched. In germline, CDR1 is SQVTM, CDR2 ANQGSEA. The CDR3 runs to 14 residues. Sequencing used immunoSEQ multiplex PCR; TCRdb keeps in-frame clones, though not all of them. The table lists roughly 110,000 clones, roughly 80% of them singletons. Regarding this clone: Its antigen is currently unknown.

The sequence was obtained from an adult in good health. Source: peripheral blood, taken on day 0 of AZD1222 vaccination. This chain uses TRBV29-1 with TRBJ2-5; 10 bases map to TRBD2. This CDR3 is CSVEGTSGGETQYF. The CDR3 coding sequence is TGCAGCGTTGAAGGGACTAGCGGTGGGGAGACCCAGTACTTC.